This T cell receptor beta chain came from a study of cytomegalovirus exposure and HLA in healthy donors. J lost 4 bases, V lost 4 bases, and 12 bases had no gene match. The CDR3 has 16 amino acids. CDR1 SGHVS and CDR2 FQNEAQ come from the germline V gene. The study ran its PCR with 60 Vbeta and 13 Jbeta primers. Libraries were prepared by immunoSEQ multiplex PCR; TCRdb keeps only in-frame clonotypes and omits some of them. The table shows 210,000 or so clones, with 75% to 80% occurring only once. The sequenced sample was PBMCs. The clonotype was recovered from a man aged 18 to 29 in good health and CMV-seronegative. The chain has TRBV7-8 and TRBJ2-7, with 8 bases lining up with TRBD2. In nucleotides, the CDR3 is TGTGCCAGCAGCTCATATCACGAGCGGGGGAATTACGAGCAGTACTTC. This encodes CASSSYHERGNYEQYF.